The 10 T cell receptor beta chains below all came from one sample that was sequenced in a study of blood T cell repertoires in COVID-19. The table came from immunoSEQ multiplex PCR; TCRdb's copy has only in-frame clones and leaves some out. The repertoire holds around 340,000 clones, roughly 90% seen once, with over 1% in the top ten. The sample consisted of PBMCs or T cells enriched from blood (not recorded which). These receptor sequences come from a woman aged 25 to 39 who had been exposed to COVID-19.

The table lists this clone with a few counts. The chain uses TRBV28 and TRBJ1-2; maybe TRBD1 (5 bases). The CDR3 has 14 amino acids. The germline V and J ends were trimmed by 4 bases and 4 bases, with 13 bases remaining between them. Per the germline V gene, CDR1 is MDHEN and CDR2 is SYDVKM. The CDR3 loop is CASSSPSGAYGYTF. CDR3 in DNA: TGTGCCAGCAGTTCGCCAAGTGGGGCCTATGGCTACACCTTC.

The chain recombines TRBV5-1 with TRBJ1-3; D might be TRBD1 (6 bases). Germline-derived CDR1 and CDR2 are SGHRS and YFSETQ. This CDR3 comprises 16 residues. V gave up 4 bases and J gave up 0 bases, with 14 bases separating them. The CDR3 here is CASSPMTGSSGNTIYF. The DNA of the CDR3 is TGCGCCAGCAGCCCGATGACAGGTAGCTCTGGAAACACCATATATTTT.

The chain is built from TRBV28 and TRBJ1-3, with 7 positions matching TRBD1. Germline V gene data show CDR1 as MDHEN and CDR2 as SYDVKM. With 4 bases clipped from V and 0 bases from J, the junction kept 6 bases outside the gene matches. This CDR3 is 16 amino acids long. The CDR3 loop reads CASSSPTGLSGNTIYF. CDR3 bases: TGTGCCAGCAGTTCCCCGACAGGGCTCTCTGGAAACACCATATATTTT.

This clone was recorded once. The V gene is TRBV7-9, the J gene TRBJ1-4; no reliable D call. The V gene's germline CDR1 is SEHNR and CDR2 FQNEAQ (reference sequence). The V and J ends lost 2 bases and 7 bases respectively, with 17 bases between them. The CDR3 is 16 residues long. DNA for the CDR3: TGTGCCAGCAGCTTACCGGGATCCAGTCGAGGTGAAAAACTGTTTTTT. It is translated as CASSLPGSSRGEKLFF.

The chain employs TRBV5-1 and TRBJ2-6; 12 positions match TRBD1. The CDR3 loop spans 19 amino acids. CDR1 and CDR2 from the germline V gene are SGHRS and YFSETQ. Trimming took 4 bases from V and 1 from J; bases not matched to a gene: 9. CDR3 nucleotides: TGCGCCAGCAGCCCCGGGGACAGGGGGCGGTCTTCTGGGGCCAACGTCCTGACTTTC. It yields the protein CASSPGDRGRSSGANVLTF.

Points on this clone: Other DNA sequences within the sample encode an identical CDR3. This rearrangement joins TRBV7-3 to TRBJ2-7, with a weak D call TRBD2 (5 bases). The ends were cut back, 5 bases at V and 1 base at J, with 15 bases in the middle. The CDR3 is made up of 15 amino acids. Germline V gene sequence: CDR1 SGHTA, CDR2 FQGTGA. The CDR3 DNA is TGTGCCAGCAGCCTCCGGGGTGGTAGTTCCTACGAGCAGTACTTC. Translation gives CASSLRGGSSYEQYF. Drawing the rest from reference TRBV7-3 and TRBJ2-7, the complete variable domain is GAGVSQTPSNKVTEKGKYVELRCDPISGHTALYWYRQSLGQGPEFLIYFQGTGAADDSGLPNDRFFAVRPEGSVSTLKIQRTERGDSAVYLCASSLRGGSSYEQYFGPGTRLTVT.

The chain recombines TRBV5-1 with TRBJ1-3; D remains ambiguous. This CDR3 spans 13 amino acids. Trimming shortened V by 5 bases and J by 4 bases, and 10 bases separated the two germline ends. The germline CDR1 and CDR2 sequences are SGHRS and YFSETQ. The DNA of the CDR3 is TGCGCCAGCAGTGAGGGTATGGGAAACACCATATATTTT. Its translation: CASSEGMGNTIYF.

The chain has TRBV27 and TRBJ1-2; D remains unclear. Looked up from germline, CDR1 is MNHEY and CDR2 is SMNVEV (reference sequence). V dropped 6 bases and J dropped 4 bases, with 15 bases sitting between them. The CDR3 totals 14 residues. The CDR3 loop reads CASSPGEGAYGYTF. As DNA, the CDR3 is TGTGCCAGCAGCCCAGGCGAGGGCGCCTATGGCTACACCTTC.

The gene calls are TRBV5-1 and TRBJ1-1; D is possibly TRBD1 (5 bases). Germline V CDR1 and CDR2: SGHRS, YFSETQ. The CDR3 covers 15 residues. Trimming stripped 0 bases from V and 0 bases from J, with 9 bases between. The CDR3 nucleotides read TGCGCCAGCAGCTTGGTCGGGACTATGAACACTGAAGCTTTCTTT. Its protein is CASSLVGTMNTEAFF.

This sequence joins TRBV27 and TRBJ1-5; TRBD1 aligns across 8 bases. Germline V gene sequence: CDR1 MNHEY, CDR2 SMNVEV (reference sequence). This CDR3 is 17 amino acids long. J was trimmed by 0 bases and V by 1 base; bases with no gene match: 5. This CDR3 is CASSLWAGGNSNQPQHF. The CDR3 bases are TGTGCCAGCAGTTTATGGGCAGGGGGCAATAGCAATCAGCCCCAGCATTTT.